The next 12 T cell receptor beta chains were all read from a single sample in a study of T cells in tumors after PD-1 blockade (dated by TCRdb to the late 2010s). In the paper's terms, the time point label means: after anti-PD-1 therapy. The library was obtained by the immunoSEQ multiplex PCR assay. The table comes from immuneACCESS by way of TCRdb, which keeps in-frame sequences with V and J called. Part of the clones is missing from these tables; in studies checked, under half for an unresolved V gene and the rest for unknown reasons. Counted in this sample were around 35,000 clones; 70% to 75% of them appeared once. The ten biggest clones cover approximately 40% of the sample. The sample in question was PBMCs, obtained after anti-PD-1 treatment. The receptor set was obtained from a human donor with basal cell carcinoma.

This chain uses TRBV6-5 with TRBJ2-2, with D perhaps matching TRBD1 (5 bases). The CDR3 extends over 14 amino acids. The V and J ends lost 7 bases and 4 bases respectively, with 13 bases between them. Germline CDR1 is MNHEY and CDR2 is SVGAGI. The CDR3 coding sequence is TGTGCCAGCAAGGACAAATTCGGCACCGGGGAGCTGTTTTTT. The encoded protein is CASKDKFGTGELFF.

The chain has TRBV7-6 and TRBJ1-3, with TRBD1 matching over 7 bases. The CDR3 has 16 residues. J was trimmed by 0 bases and V by 5 bases; bases with no gene match: 7. Germline V CDR1 and CDR2: SGHVS, FNYEAQ. The CDR3 DNA is TGTGCCAGCAGCCCCCGACAGGGTTTCTCTGGAAACACCATATATTTT. As protein: CASSPRQGFSGNTIYF. The variable domain in full, with the rest retrieved from reference TRBV7-6 and TRBJ1-3, is GAGVSQSPRYKVTKRGQDVALRCDPISGHVSLYWYRQALGQGPEFLTYFNYEAQQDKSGLPNDRFSAERPEGSISTLTIQRTEQRDSAMYRCASSPRQGFSGNTIYFGEGSWLTVV.

This clone was seen once. The rearrangement links TRBV2 to TRBJ2-1, with TRBD2 matching 11 bases. Per the germline V gene, CDR1 is SNHLY and CDR2 is FYNNEI. J gave up 7 bases and V 7 bases, and 12 bases lay outside the gene matches. The CDR3 spans 16 residues. CDR3 DNA sequence: TGTGCCAGCAACCCCGGGGGTAGCGGGAGGGCGAATGAGCAGTTCTTC. This encodes CASNPGGSGRANEQFF. The whole variable domain, filled in from reference TRBV2 and TRBJ2-1, reads EPEVTQTPSHQVTQMGQEVILRCVPISNHLYFYWYRQILGQKVEFLVSFYNNEISEKSEIFDDQFSVERPDGSNFTLKIRSTKLEDSAMYFCASNPGGSGRANEQFFGPGTRLTVL.

The chain combines TRBV5-6 with TRBJ2-1, with 8 bases fitting TRBD1. This CDR3 region has 13 residues. Germline V gene lookup returns CDR1 SGHDT and CDR2 YYEEEE. V was pared by 0 bases and J by 9 bases, with 2 bases of the junction left unmatched. CDR3 DNA: TGTGCCAGCAGCTTGGACAGGGGGACTGAGCAGTTCTTC. Its protein is CASSLDRGTEQFF.

This chain links TRBV13 with TRBJ2-1; 16 bases match TRBD2. CDR1 is PRHDT, CDR2 FYEKMQ, per germline (reference sequence). Trimming removed 3 bases from V and 9 bases from J; junction bases left unmatched: 8. This CDR3 is 17 amino acids long. The CDR3 DNA reads as TGTGCCAGCAGCTTGTTCGGGACTAGCGGGAGGGCGGCTGAGCAGTTCTTC. Protein: CASSLFGTSGRAAEQFF.

The chain joins TRBV7-7 to TRBJ2-3; D is perhaps TRBD2 (7 bases). The length of the CDR3 is 15 residues. V lost 5 bases and J lost 6, with 18 bases in between. CDR1 is SSHAT and CDR2 is FNYEAQ in the germline V gene (reference sequence). The CDR3 DNA reads as TGTGCCAGCAGCCTGCTTGCGGGGGCCCGCGATACGCAGTATTTT. It yields the protein CASSLLAGARDTQYF.

The V call is TRBV27, the J call TRBJ1-3; weak D call: TRBD1 (5 bases). The germline gives CDR1 MNHEY, CDR2 SMNVEV (reference sequence). The CDR3 is 16 amino acids. V was trimmed by 0 bases and J by 0 bases, leaving 9 bases between them. The CDR3 DNA reads as TGTGCCAGCAGTTTATCGGGACCTTACTCTGGAAACACCATATATTTT. Its translation is CASSLSGPYSGNTIYF.

The chain couples TRBV7-3 to TRBJ2-1; TRBD2 agrees at 15 bases. The CDR3 covers 17 residues. The V gene end was trimmed by 4 bases and the J gene end by 2 bases; junction bases not matched to a gene: 3. Germline-derived CDR1 and CDR2 are SGHTA and FQGTGA. CDR3 region: CASSWGLAGGTYNEQFF. The DNA for the CDR3 is TGTGCCAGCAGCTGGGGACTAGCGGGAGGCACCTACAATGAGCAGTTCTTC.

This rearrangement joins TRBV19 to TRBJ2-5, with 7 bases lining up with TRBD2. Germline trimming cut 2 bases from V and 5 bases from J; bases unmatched to any gene: 5. Germline V gives CDR1 LNHDA, CDR2 SQIVND (reference sequence). CDR3 length equals 14 residues. CDR3 coding DNA: TGTGCCAGTAGTATACGGGGGGATGGGGAGACCCAGTACTTC. Translated: CASSIRGDGETQYF. Full variable domain (outside the CDR3, taken from reference TRBV19 and TRBJ2-5): DGGITQSPKYLFRKEGQNVTLSCEQNLNHDAMYWYRQDPGQGLRLIYYSQIVNDFQKGDIAEGYSVSREKKESFPLTVTSAQKNPTAFYLCASSIRGDGETQYFGPGTRLLVL.

This clone has only a few counts. The chain joins TRBV7-9 to TRBJ1-4, with D unresolved. Per the germline V gene, CDR1 is SEHNR and CDR2 is FQNEAQ (reference sequence). This CDR3 comprises 16 residues. Trimming pared 5 bases from V and 8 bases from J, leaving 21 bases between. CDR3: CASSHTSTGVSEKLFF. The CDR3 nucleotides are TGTGCCAGCAGCCACACATCCACCGGGGTCTCAGAAAAACTGTTTTTT.

The chain carries TRBV7-2 and TRBJ2-3, with 7 positions matching TRBD2. The CDR3 consists of 16 residues. Germline V gives CDR1 SGHTA, CDR2 FQGNSA. The junction had 5 bases not matched to a gene; V was cut back by 2 bases and J by 0 bases. CDR3 DNA: TGTGCCAGCAGCTTACTACTAGCGACTAGCACAGATACGCAGTATTTT. Amino acids: CASSLLLATSTDTQYF.

The chain carries TRBV14 and TRBJ2-5, with D perhaps TRBD1 or TRBD2 (5 bases each). CDR1 and CDR2 from the germline V gene are SGHDN and FVKESK. This CDR3 has 14 residues. V dropped 0 bases and J dropped 7 bases, with 12 bases sitting between them. The CDR3 is CASSQERGMGTQYF. The CDR3 nucleotides read TGTGCCAGCAGCCAAGAGAGGGGTATGGGGACCCAGTACTTC.